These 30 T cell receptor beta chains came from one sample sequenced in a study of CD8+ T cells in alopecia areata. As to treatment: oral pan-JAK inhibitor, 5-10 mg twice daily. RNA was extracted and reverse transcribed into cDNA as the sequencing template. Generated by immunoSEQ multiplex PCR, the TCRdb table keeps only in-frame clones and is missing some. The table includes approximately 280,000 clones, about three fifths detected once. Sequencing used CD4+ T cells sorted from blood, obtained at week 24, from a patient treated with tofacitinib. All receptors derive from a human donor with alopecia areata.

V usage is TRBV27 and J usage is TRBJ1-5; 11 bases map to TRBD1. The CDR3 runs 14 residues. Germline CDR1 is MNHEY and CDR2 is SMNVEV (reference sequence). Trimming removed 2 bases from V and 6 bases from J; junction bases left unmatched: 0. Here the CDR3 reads CASSLGTGGQPQHF. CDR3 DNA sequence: TGTGCCAGCAGTTTAGGGACAGGGGGTCAGCCCCAGCATTTT.

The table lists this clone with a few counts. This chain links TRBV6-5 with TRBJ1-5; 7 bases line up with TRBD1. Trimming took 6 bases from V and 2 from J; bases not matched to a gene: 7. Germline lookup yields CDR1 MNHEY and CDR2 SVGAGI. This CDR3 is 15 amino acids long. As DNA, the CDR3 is TGTGCCAGCAGCCTCACAGGGGAAGGCAATCAGCCCCAGCATTTT. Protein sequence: CASSLTGEGNQPQHF.

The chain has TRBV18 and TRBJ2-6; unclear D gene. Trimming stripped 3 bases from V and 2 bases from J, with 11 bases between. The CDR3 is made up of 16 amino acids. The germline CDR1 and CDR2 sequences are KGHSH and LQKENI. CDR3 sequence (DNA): TGTGCCAGCTCACCTGGGATTGCCGCTGGGGCCAACGTCCTGACTTTC. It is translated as CASSPGIAAGANVLTF.

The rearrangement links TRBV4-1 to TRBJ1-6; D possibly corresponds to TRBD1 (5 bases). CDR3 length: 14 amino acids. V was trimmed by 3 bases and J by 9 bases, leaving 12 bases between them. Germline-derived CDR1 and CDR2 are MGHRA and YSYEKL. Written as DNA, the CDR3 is TGCGCCAGCAGCCACACGTTTAGGGGTTCACCCCTCCACTTT. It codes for CASSHTFRGSPLHF.

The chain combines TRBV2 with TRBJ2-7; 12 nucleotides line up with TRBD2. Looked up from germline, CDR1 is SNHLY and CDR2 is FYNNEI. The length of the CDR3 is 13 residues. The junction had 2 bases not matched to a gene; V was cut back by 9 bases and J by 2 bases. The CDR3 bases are TGTGCCAGTAGGACTAGCGGGGCCTACGAGCAGTACTTC. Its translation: CASRTSGAYEQYF.

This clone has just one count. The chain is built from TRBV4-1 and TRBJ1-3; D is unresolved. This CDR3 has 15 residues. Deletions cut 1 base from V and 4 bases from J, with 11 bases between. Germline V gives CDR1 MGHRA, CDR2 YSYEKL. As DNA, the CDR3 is TGCGCCAGCAGCCAAGTTTTCGCCCTGGGAAACACCATATATTTT. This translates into CASSQVFALGNTIYF.

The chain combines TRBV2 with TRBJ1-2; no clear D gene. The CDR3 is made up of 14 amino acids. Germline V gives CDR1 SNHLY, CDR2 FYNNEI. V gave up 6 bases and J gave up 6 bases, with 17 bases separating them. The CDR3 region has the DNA TGTGCCAGCAGCGCGGCCCCTGGAGCGCATGGCTACACCTTC. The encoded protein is CASSAAPGAHGYTF.

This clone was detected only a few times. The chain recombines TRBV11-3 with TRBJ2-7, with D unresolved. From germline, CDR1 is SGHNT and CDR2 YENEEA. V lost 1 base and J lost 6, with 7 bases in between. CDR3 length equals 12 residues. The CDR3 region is CASSLGSAEQYF. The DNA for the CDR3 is TGTGCCAGCAGCTTAGGAAGCGCCGAGCAGTACTTC.

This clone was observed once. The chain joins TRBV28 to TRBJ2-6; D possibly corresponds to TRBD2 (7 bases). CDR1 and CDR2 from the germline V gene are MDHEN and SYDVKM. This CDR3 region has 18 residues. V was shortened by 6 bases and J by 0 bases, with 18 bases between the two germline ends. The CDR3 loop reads CASSYPRGGASGANVLTF. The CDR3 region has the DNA TGTGCCAGCAGCTATCCTAGGGGGGGAGCCTCTGGGGCCAACGTCCTGACTTTC.

The CDR3 bases are TGTGCCAGCAGGCAAGGCGGGGACGGGGATACGCAGTATTTT. Translating it yields CASRQGGDGDTQYF. The rearrangement joins TRBV28 to TRBJ2-3, with D maybe TRBD2 (6 bases). Germline CDR1 reads MDHEN; CDR2 reads SYDVKM. Trimming took off 6 bases at V and 6 bases at J, with 16 bases between the two ends. The CDR3 sequence is 14 residues long. The full variable domain, its missing parts supplied by reference TRBV28 and TRBJ2-3, is DVKVTQSSRYLVKRTGEKVFLECVQDMDHENMFWYRQDPGLGLRLIYFSYDVKMKEKGDIPEGYSVSREKKERFSLILESASTNQTSMYLCASRQGGDGDTQYFGPGTRLTVL.

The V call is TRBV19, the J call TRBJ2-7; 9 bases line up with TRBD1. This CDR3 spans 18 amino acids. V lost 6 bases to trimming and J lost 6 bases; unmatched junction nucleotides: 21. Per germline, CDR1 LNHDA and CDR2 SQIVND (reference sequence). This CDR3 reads CASSLLGTGRGVDSEQYF. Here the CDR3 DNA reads TGTGCCAGTAGCCTCCTCGGGACAGGGAGAGGGGTAGACAGCGAGCAGTACTTC.

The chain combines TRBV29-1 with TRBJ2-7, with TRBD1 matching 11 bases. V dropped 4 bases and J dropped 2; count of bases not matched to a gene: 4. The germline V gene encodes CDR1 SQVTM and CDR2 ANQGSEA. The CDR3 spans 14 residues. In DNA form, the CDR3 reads TGCAGCGTTGCCCGGGACAGGGGGGCCTACGAGCAGTACTTC. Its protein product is CSVARDRGAYEQYF.

DNA of the CDR3: TGCGCCAGCAGCCAGCACGGCTTGGTGAGGGACGAGCAGTACTTC. Encoded protein: CASSQHGLVRDEQYF. V is TRBV4-1 and J is TRBJ2-7; D is perhaps TRBD2 (5 bases). The CDR3 runs 15 residues. V lost 3 bases, J lost 5 bases, and 17 bases lay in between. In germline, CDR1 is MGHRA, CDR2 YSYEKL.

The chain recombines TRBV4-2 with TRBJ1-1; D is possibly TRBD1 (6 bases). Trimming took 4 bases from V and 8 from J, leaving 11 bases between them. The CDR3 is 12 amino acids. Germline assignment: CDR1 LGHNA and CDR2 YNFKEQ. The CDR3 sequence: CASSLGQSEAFF. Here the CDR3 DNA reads TGTGCCAGCAGCCTAGGACAGAGCGAAGCTTTCTTT.

CDR3 protein: CATRTGSTDTQYF. The CDR3 bases are TGTGCCACCCGGACTGGTTCCACAGATACGCAGTATTTT. The chain joins TRBV2 to TRBJ2-3; D possibly corresponds to TRBD2 (5 bases). The germline V gene encodes CDR1 SNHLY and CDR2 FYNNEI. V was trimmed by 10 bases and J by 2 bases, leaving 13 bases between them. The CDR3 is 13 amino acids.

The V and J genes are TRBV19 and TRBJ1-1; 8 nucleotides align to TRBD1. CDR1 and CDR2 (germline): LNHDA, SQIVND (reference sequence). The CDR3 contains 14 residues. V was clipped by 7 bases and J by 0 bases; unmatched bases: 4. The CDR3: CASTRTGLNTEAFF. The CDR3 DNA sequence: TGTGCCAGTACTAGGACAGGGCTGAACACTGAAGCTTTCTTT. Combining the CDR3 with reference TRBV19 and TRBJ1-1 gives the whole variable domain DGGITQSPKYLFRKEGQNVTLSCEQNLNHDAMYWYRQDPGQGLRLIYYSQIVNDFQKGDIAEGYSVSREKKESFPLTVTSAQKNPTAFYLCASTRTGLNTEAFFGQGTRLTVV.

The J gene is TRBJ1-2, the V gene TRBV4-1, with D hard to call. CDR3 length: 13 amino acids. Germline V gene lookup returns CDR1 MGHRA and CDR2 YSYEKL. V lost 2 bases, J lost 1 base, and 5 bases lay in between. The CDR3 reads CASSQNSNYGYTF. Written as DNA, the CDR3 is TGCGCCAGCAGCCAAAACAGTAACTATGGCTACACCTTC.

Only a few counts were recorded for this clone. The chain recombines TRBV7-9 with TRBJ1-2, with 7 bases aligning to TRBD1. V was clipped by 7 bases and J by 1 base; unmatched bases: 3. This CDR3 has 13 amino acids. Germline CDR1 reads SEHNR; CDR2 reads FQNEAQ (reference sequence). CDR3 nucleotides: TGTGCCAGCAATACAGGGGATAACTATGGCTACACCTTC. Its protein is CASNTGDNYGYTF.

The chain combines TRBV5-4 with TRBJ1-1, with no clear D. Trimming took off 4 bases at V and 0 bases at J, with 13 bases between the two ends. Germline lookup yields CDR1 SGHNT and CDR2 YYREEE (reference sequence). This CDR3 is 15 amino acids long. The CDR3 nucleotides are TGTGCCAGCAGCGGTGTCAATAAACTGAACACTGAAGCTTTCTTT. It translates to CASSGVNKLNTEAFF. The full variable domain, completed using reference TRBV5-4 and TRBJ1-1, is ETGVTQSPTHLIKTRGQQVTLRCSSQSGHNTVSWYQQALGQGPQFIFQYYREEENGRGNFPPRFSGLQFPNYSSELNVNALELDDSALYLCASSGVNKLNTEAFFGQGTRLTVV.

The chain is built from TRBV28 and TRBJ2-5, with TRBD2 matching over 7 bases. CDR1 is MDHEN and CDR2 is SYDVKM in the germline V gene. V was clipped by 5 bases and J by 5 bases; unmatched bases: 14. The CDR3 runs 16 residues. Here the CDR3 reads CASSPYLQTSRETQYF. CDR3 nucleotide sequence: TGTGCCAGCAGTCCCTACCTACAGACTAGCAGGGAGACCCAGTACTTC. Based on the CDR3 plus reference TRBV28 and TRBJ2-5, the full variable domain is DVKVTQSSRYLVKRTGEKVFLECVQDMDHENMFWYRQDPGLGLRLIYFSYDVKMKEKGDIPEGYSVSREKKERFSLILESASTNQTSMYLCASSPYLQTSRETQYFGPGTRLLVL.

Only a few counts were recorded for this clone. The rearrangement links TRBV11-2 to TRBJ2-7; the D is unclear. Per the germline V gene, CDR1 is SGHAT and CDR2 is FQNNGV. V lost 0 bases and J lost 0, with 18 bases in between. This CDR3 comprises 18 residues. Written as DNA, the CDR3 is TGTGCCAGCAGCTTAGATTCCGGCAGTTCAACGATCTCCTACGAGCAGTACTTC. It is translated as CASSLDSGSSTISYEQYF.

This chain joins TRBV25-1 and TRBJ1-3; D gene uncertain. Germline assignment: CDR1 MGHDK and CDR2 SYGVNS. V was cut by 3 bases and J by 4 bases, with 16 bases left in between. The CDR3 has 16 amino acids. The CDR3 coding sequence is TGTGCCAGCAGTGACGTCGGGTCTTCCAAGGGAAACACCATATATTTT. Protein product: CASSDVGSSKGNTIYF.

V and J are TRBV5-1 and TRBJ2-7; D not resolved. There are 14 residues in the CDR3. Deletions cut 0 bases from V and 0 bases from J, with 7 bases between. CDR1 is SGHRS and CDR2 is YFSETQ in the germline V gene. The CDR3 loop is CASSLGSASYEQYF. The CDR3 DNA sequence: TGCGCCAGCAGCTTGGGGTCGGCCTCCTACGAGCAGTACTTC.

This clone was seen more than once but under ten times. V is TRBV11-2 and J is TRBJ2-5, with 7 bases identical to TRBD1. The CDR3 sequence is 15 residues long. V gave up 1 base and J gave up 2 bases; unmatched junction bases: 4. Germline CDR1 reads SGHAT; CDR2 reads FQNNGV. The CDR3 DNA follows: TGTGCCAGCAGCTTAGGAGGGACAGTACAAGAGACCCAGTACTTC. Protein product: CASSLGGTVQETQYF.

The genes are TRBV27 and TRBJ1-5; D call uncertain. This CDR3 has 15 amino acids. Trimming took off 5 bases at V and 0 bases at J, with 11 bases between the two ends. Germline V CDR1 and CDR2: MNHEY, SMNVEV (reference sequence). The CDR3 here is CASSPNIHSNQPQHF. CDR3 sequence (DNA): TGTGCCAGCAGTCCCAACATACATAGCAATCAGCCCCAGCATTTT.

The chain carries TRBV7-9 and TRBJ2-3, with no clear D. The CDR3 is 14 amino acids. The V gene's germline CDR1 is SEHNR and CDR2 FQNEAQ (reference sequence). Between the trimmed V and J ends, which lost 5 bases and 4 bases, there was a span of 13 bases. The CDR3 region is CASSASGLADTQYF. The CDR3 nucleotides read TGTGCCAGCAGCGCAAGTGGATTGGCAGATACGCAGTATTTT. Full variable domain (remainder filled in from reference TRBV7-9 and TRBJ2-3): DTGVSQNPRHKITKRGQNVTFRCDPISEHNRLYWYRQTLGQGPEFLTYFQNEAQLEKSRLLSDRFSAERPKGSFSTLEIQRTEQGDSAMYLCASSASGLADTQYFGPGTRLTVL.

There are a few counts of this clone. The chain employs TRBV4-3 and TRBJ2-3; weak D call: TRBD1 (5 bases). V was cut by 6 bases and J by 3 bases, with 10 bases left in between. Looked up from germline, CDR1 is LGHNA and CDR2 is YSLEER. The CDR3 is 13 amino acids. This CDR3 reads CASSQQVTDTQYF. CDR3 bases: TGCGCCAGCAGTCAACAGGTTACAGATACGCAGTATTTT.

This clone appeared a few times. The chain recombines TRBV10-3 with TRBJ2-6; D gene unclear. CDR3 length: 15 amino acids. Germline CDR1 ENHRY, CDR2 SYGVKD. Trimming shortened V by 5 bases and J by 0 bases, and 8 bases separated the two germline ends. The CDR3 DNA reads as TGTGCCATCAGTTCAGGCAACTCTGGGGCCAACGTCCTGACTTTC. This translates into CAISSGNSGANVLTF.

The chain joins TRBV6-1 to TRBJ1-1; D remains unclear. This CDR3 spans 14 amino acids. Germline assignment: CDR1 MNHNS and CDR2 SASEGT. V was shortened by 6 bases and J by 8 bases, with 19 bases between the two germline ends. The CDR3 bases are TGTGCCAGCAGGGAACCCCTTAAAGGGATGGAAGCTTTCTTT. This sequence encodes CASREPLKGMEAFF.

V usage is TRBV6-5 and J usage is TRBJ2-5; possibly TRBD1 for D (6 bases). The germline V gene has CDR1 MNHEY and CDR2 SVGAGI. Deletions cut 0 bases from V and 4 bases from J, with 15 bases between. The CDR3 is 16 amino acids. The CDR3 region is CASSYSRGISRETQYF. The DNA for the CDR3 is TGTGCCAGCAGTTACTCGAGGGGGATCAGTCGAGAGACCCAGTACTTC.